These 11 T cell receptor beta chains came from one sample sequenced in a study of vaccination and CD4 T cells after COVID-19. Noted treatment: roughly 10-day PBMC culture with coronavirus spike peptide pools or control peptides (ViraFEST assay). Oncomine TCR Beta short-read sequencing was applied to DNA from cultured CD4+ T cells. TCRdb called the PCR reads again in MiXCR, with one record for every CDR3 protein. The table includes under 11,000 distinct CDR3 sequences, roughly two fifths detected once. Their specific antigens are unknown. The sample comprised CD4+ T cells from blood, cultured in vitro. These receptors all come from a human donor who had recovered from COVID-19.

The rearrangement joins TRBV20-1 to TRBJ1-3, with a possible D match to TRBD1 (5 bases). V was trimmed by 6 bases and J by 0 bases, leaving 12 bases between them. The CDR3 covers 14 residues. Germline V gene sequence: CDR1 DFQATT, CDR2 SNEGSKA (reference sequence). CDR3 DNA sequence: TGCAGTGCACGGTCGGGGGGCTCTGGAAACACCATATATTTT. Translated, it gives CSARSGGSGNTIYF.

This clonotype was counted between two and nine times. The rearrangement joins TRBV12-3 or TRBV12-4 to TRBJ1-2; 8 bases map to TRBD1. Trimming at V came to 6 bases and at J to 3 bases, leaving 6 bases not matched to a gene. The CDR3 spans 14 residues. CDR3 sequence (DNA): TGTGCCAGCAGACGGACAGGGCAGGACTATGGCTACACCTTC. It encodes CASRRTGQDYGYTF.

The rearrangement links TRBV11-2 to TRBJ1-2; 7 bases are shared with TRBD1. The CDR3 runs 17 residues. Germline V gives CDR1 SGHAT, CDR2 FQNNGV. The junction had 8 bases not matched to a gene; V was cut back by 1 base and J by 0 bases. CDR3 protein: CASSLGGGDSSNYGYTF. The CDR3 nucleotides are TGTGCCAGCAGCTTAGGTGGAGGGGACAGCTCTAACTATGGCTACACCTTC.

The V gene is TRBV15, the J gene TRBJ1-2; D possibly corresponds to TRBD1 (5 bases). V lost 1 base and J 6 bases, leaving 12 bases between the germline ends. Germline CDR1 LNHNV, CDR2 YYDKDF (reference sequence). The length of the CDR3 is 14 residues. The CDR3 nucleotides are TGTGCCACCAGCAGAGCCCAGGGTATCGATGGCTACACCTTC. Translation: CATSRAQGIDGYTF.

By frequency in the sample, this clonotype is medium-sized. This sequence joins TRBV12-3 or TRBV12-4 and TRBJ1-2, with 8 nucleotides matching TRBD1. The CDR3 is 15 amino acids. Trimming cost V 5 bases and J 6 bases; bases outside gene matches: 11. The CDR3 DNA reads TGTGCCAGCAGTCCCTCAACGGACAGGGTAAATGGCTACACCTTC. Translation gives CASSPSTDRVNGYTF.

The V call is TRBV6-1, the J call TRBJ1-4, with D possibly TRBD1 on 5 matching bases. The CDR3 loop spans 16 amino acids. CDR1 is MNHNS and CDR2 is SASEGT in the germline V gene. Trimming stripped 1 base from V and 3 bases from J, with 12 bases between. The CDR3: CASSEGSGIANEKLFF. The DNA of the CDR3 is TGTGCCAGCAGTGAAGGTTCAGGGATTGCTAATGAAAAACTGTTTTTT.

The chain recombines TRBV7-2 with TRBJ1-3; D remains unclear. With 1 base removed from V and 8 bases from J, the gap between germline ends came to 6 bases. CDR3 size: 12 residues. Germline V gene sequence: CDR1 SGHTA, CDR2 FQGNSA. This CDR3 reads CASSLDSDTIYF. CDR3 bases: TGTGCCAGCAGCTTAGATTCGGACACCATATATTTT. The full variable domain, in which reference TRBV7-2 and TRBJ1-3 provide the parts outside the CDR3, is GAGVSQSPSNKVTEKGKDVELRCDPISGHTALYWYRQSLGQGLEFLIYFQGNSAPDKSGLPSDRFSAERTGGSVSTLTIQRTQQEDSAVYLCASSLDSDTIYFGEGSWLTVV.

The chain employs TRBV10-3 and TRBJ1-2; the D is unclear. This CDR3 is 14 amino acids long. V lost 3 bases and J lost 8, with 16 bases in between. The germline CDR1 and CDR2 sequences are ENHRY and SYGVKD. The CDR3 coding sequence is TGTGCCATCAGTGAAGGTTTACGCCAGAGCGGCTACACCTTC. It translates to CAISEGLRQSGYTF.

Only one count was recorded for this clonotype. V usage is TRBV5-5 and J usage is TRBJ2-2; D is perhaps TRBD1 (5 bases). Germline V gene lookup returns CDR1 SGHKS and CDR2 YYEKEE (reference sequence). The V gene lost 0 bases and the J gene lost 4 bases, with 10 bases spanning the gap. This CDR3 contains 15 residues. The CDR3 reads CASSLGAGFTGELFF. Written as DNA, the CDR3 is TGTGCCAGCAGCTTGGGGGCAGGGTTCACCGGGGAGCTGTTTTTT.

V and J are TRBV6-2 or TRBV6-3 and TRBJ2-3; TRBD2 is a possible D gene (5 bases). Trimming stripped 8 bases from V and 2 bases from J, with 17 bases between. CDR1 MNHEY and CDR2 SVGEGT come from the germline V gene. The CDR3 spans 15 residues. CDR3 in DNA: TGTGCCAGCGGCCTAGCAGGTGGGGACACAGATACGCAGTATTTT. Residues: CASGLAGGDTDTQYF.

The CDR3 reads CASSPVAGGASETQYF. CDR3 DNA: TGTGCCAGCAGCCCCGTGGCGGGGGGCGCGTCGGAGACCCAGTACTTC. The chain couples TRBV7-2 to TRBJ2-5; 8 bases fit TRBD2. Germline CDR1 is SGHTA and CDR2 is FQGNSA. The CDR3 is made up of 16 amino acids. V was clipped by 5 bases and J by 5 bases; unmatched bases: 13.